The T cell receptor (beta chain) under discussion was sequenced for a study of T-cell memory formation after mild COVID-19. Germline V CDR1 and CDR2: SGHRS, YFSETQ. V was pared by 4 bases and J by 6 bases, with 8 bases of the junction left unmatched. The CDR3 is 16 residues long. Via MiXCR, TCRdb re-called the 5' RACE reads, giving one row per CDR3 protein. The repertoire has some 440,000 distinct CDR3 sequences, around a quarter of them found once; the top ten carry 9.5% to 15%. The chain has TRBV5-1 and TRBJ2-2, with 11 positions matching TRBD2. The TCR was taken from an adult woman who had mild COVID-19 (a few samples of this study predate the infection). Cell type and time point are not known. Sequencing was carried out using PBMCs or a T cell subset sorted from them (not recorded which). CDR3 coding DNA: TGCGCCAGCAGCCTTATAGCGGGAGGGCTTTCCGGGGAGCTGTTTTTT. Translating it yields CASSLIAGGLSGELFF.